This T cell receptor beta chain was found in a study of shared clonotypes between healthy human individuals. The study, taken as a whole, reports: A reduction in generation probabilities was seen for non-shared clonotypes relative to those shared by all four donors.

Assay runs were performed at deep level. Replicate PCRs from sorted subsets contained 200 ng DNA, which is around 30,000 T cell genomes. Clones were read by immunoSEQ multiplex PCR, and TCRdb kept only the in-frame ones, dropping some. The profile covers about 960,000 clones, with 76% appearing a single time and approximately 1.5% taken by the ten largest. For this clone: As yet, its antigen is unknown. The same CDR3 can be traced to other DNA sequences in this sample.

The CDR3 consists of 13 residues. Germline V gene sequence: CDR1 MGHDK, CDR2 SYGVNS. Trimming left V 4 bases short and J 2 bases short, with 9 bases between. Sequencing was performed on memory CD4+ T cells sorted from blood. Subset of the sample: CD45RA-negative fraction. This TCR was sampled from a man aged 18 to 35 in good health. The chain joins TRBV25-1 to TRBJ2-7; D unclear. The CDR3 nucleotides read TGTGCCAGCAGTGGGGCCGGTACCTACGAGCAGTACTTC. Translation gives CASSGAGTYEQYF.